The 20 T cell receptor beta chains below all came from one sample that was sequenced in a study of T cell repertoires in cytomegalovirus infection. TCRdb analysed the reads with MiXCR anew, one entry per CDR3 protein. The table records about 260,000 distinct CDR3 sequences, roughly an eighth of them present only once. Sample: PBMCs. The source is a human donor in good health (CMV status not recorded). Some clones in this sample may be carry-over from other donors' samples.

The rearrangement uses TRBV7-2 and TRBJ2-7, with D hard to call. Germline CDR1 SGHTA, CDR2 FQGNSA. This CDR3 spans 14 amino acids. The ends were cut back, 1 base at V and 0 bases at J, with 7 bases in the middle. The CDR3 DNA reads TGTGCCAGCAGCTTAGACGGGTCCTCCTACGAGCAGTACTTC. Residues: CASSLDGSSYEQYF.

The genes are TRBV18 and TRBJ1-5; 12 bases are a match to TRBD1. The CDR3 consists of 17 residues. Germline V gene data show CDR1 as KGHSH and CDR2 as LQKENI. Trimming at V came to 3 bases and at J to 8 bases, leaving 11 bases not matched to a gene. The DNA of the CDR3 is TGTGCCAGCTCACCGGGCTCCGTGGGACAGGGGGCGAAGCCCCAGCATTTT. It encodes CASSPGSVGQGAKPQHF.

This clonotype was picked up many times. The chain joins TRBV12-3 or TRBV12-4 to TRBJ2-3, with a tentative D call TRBD1 (6 bases). The V gene lost 6 bases and the J gene lost 5 bases, with 15 bases spanning the gap. This CDR3 spans 14 amino acids. The CDR3 coding sequence is TGTGCCAGCAGCTACTACAGGGTTGGAGATACGCAGTATTTT. It codes for CASSYYRVGDTQYF.

The V call is TRBV12-3 or TRBV12-4, the J call TRBJ2-7, with unresolved D. V lost 1 base and J lost 7, with 17 bases in between. The CDR3 has 15 amino acids. CDR3 region: CASSLVLGILLEQYF. CDR3 sequence (DNA): TGTGCCAGCAGTTTAGTTCTGGGAATTTTGCTTGAGCAGTACTTC.

This clonotype was picked up many times. The chain combines TRBV7-2 with TRBJ2-5, with TRBD1 matching over 8 bases. Germline V gene lookup returns CDR1 SGHTA and CDR2 FQGNSA. The CDR3 runs to 14 residues. With 4 bases clipped from V and 2 bases from J, the junction kept 3 bases outside the gene matches. CDR3 residues: CASSSQGVQETQYF. In DNA, the CDR3 is TGTGCCAGCAGCTCACAGGGGGTACAAGAGACCCAGTACTTC.

The CDR3 is CATSIRSSGELFF. The CDR3 nucleotides are TGTGCCACCAGCATTAGATCAAGCGGGGAGCTGTTTTTT. V is TRBV15 and J is TRBJ2-2; D call uncertain. Per the germline V gene, CDR1 is LNHNV and CDR2 is YYDKDF (reference sequence). Trimming shortened V by 4 bases and J by 7 bases, and 10 bases separated the two germline ends. The CDR3 extends over 13 amino acids.

The chain uses TRBV19 and TRBJ2-7; 11 positions agree with TRBD2. The CDR3 has 14 amino acids. Looked up from germline, CDR1 is LNHDA and CDR2 is SQIVND (reference sequence). The junction had 0 bases not matched to a gene; V was cut back by 3 bases and J by 2 bases. The CDR3 nucleotides read TGTGCCAGTAGTATGACTAGCGGGACCTACGAGCAGTACTTC. It translates to CASSMTSGTYEQYF.

The rearrangement uses TRBV20-1 and TRBJ2-1; tentatively, D is TRBD1 or TRBD2 (5 bases each). Germline V lookup: CDR1 DFQATT, CDR2 SNEGSKA (reference sequence). The germline V and J ends were trimmed by 1 base and 12 bases, with 16 bases remaining between them. The CDR3 length is 13 residues. CDR3 residues: CSARAPGASGQFF. The CDR3 coding sequence is TGCAGTGCTAGAGCCCCCGGGGCCAGTGGGCAGTTCTTC.

Ten or more counts support this clonotype. The chain links TRBV6-5 to TRBJ1-3, with unresolved D. The V end lost 4 bases, the J end lost 3 bases, and 7 bases lay between the germline ends. CDR1 is MNHEY and CDR2 is SVGAGI in the germline V gene. This CDR3 has 13 amino acids. DNA for the CDR3: TGTGCCAGCAGTTCCAACCTTGGAAACACCATATATTTT. It is translated as CASSSNLGNTIYF.

This clonotype was counted many times. The rearrangement links TRBV7-8 to TRBJ1-1; D call uncertain. V lost 4 bases to trimming and J lost 6 bases, with 12 bases between them. Germline loops: CDR1 SGHVS, CDR2 FQNEAQ. The CDR3 has 13 amino acids. The CDR3: CASSSQLKSEAFF. CDR3 in DNA: TGTGCCAGCAGCTCCCAATTGAAGTCTGAAGCTTTCTTT. Using reference TRBV7-8 and TRBJ1-1 for the parts outside the CDR3, the full variable domain is GAGVSQSPRYKVAKRGQDVALRCDPISGHVSLFWYQQALGQGPEFLTYFQNEAQLDKSGLPSDRFFAERPEGSVSTLKIQRTQQEDSAVYLCASSSQLKSEAFFGQGTRLTVV.

This rearrangement joins TRBV5-1 to TRBJ2-3, with 7 nucleotides matching TRBD2. Per the germline V gene, CDR1 is SGHRS and CDR2 is YFSETQ. The CDR3 totals 15 residues. The V and J ends lost 1 base and 1 base, in that order; junction bases with no gene match: 3. The CDR3 loop is CASSLRGDGTDTQYF. CDR3 bases: TGCGCCAGCAGCTTGCGGGGGGATGGCACAGATACGCAGTATTTT.

In its sample, this clonotype was seen many times. The V and J genes are TRBV7-2 and TRBJ2-7, with 7 bases aligning to TRBD1. With 7 bases clipped from V and 3 bases from J, the junction kept 24 bases outside the gene matches. This CDR3 is 19 amino acids long. Germline CDR1 SGHTA, CDR2 FQGNSA. CDR3 bases: TGTGCCAGCAACTCCGTCCCGGGACAGCGACTTCTAAAGAACTACGAGCAGTACTTC. Amino acids: CASNSVPGQRLLKNYEQYF. Based on the CDR3 plus reference TRBV7-2 and TRBJ2-7, the full variable domain is GAGVSQSPSNKVTEKGKDVELRCDPISGHTALYWYRQSLGQGLEFLIYFQGNSAPDKSGLPSDRFSAERTGGSVSTLTIQRTQQEDSAVYLCASNSVPGQRLLKNYEQYFGPGTRLTVT.

This clonotype was seen a few times. The chain employs TRBV6-1 and TRBJ2-5; 8 bases agree with TRBD2. Germline V gene lookup returns CDR1 MNHNS and CDR2 SASEGT. This CDR3 contains 14 residues. Trimming cost V 4 bases and J 4 bases; bases outside gene matches: 5. CDR3 protein: CASSAGAGVETQYF. For the CDR3, the DNA is TGTGCCAGCAGTGCGGGAGCGGGGGTAGAGACCCAGTACTTC.

This clonotype was counted many times. The rearrangement uses TRBV7-2 and TRBJ2-1; D is uncertain. The CDR3 covers 13 residues. Trimming cost V 5 bases and J 9 bases, with 14 bases left between them. Germline loops: CDR1 SGHTA, CDR2 FQGNSA. The CDR3, as DNA: TGTGCCAGCAGCCTTTTAGGGTTGGTTGAGCAGTTCTTC. Translated, it gives CASSLLGLVEQFF.

This clonotype appeared many times. The V gene is TRBV12-3 or TRBV12-4, the J gene TRBJ2-7; a weak D match, TRBD1 (6 bases). The CDR3 covers 12 residues. The V and J ends lost 5 bases and 4 bases respectively, with 9 bases between them. As DNA, the CDR3 is TGTGCCAGCAGTGGACAGCGTTACGAGCAGTACTTC. Protein product: CASSGQRYEQYF.

The chain has TRBV5-1 and TRBJ2-1, with D possibly being TRBD1 (5 bases). This CDR3 has 16 residues. In germline, CDR1 is SGHRS, CDR2 YFSETQ. Trimming removed 4 bases from V and 5 bases from J, with 19 bases in between. The CDR3 DNA sequence: TGCGCCAGCAGCCTCGTCTGGACACAGAAGAACAATGAGCAGTTCTTC. Its translation is CASSLVWTQKNNEQFF.

This clonotype was detected a few times. The V and J genes are TRBV5-6 and TRBJ2-1; 7 positions agree with TRBD2. Losses at the gene ends were 1 base for V and 7 bases for J; bases not matched to a gene: 11. CDR3 size: 16 residues. Germline CDR1 is SGHDT and CDR2 is YYEEEE. CDR3 nucleotides: TGTGCCAGCAGCTTGTTGGGCGGGAGCGCGTATAATGAGCAGTTCTTC. As protein: CASSLLGGSAYNEQFF.

Turning to this clonotype: This could be a read error, since a much larger clone is one nucleotide away. This chain links TRBV20-1 with TRBJ2-1; D is possibly TRBD2 (6 bases). Trimming shortened V by 6 bases and J by 5 bases, and 23 bases separated the two germline ends. The CDR3 spans 16 residues. Per the germline V gene, CDR1 is DFQATT and CDR2 is SNEGSKA (reference sequence). The CDR3 protein is CSAATSWRARNNEQFF. The CDR3 region has the DNA TGCAGTGCCGCAACTAGCTGGAGGGCCCGAAACAATGAGCAGTTCTTC.

Remarks on this clonotype: Just one base apart from a much larger clone, this may be a read error. The chain is built from TRBV11-2 and TRBJ2-5, with no clear D. V lost 4 bases and J 8 bases, leaving 23 bases between the germline ends. The CDR3 runs to 16 residues. Germline V CDR1 and CDR2: SGHAT, FQNNGV. CDR3 DNA sequence: TGTGCCAGCAGCTCACCACCAGAGGAGCTAGACGATACCCAGTACTTC. It is translated as CASSSPPEELDDTQYF.

Many counts were recorded for this clonotype. The rearrangement links TRBV7-8 to TRBJ1-1; no clear D gene. Germline values: CDR1 SGHVS, CDR2 FQNEAQ. This CDR3 has 13 residues. V was trimmed by 1 base and J by 1 base, leaving 4 bases between them. CDR3: CASSLVRNTEAFF. CDR3 nucleotide sequence: TGTGCCAGCAGCTTAGTTAGGAACACTGAAGCTTTCTTT.